The rows below give T cell receptor beta chains drawn from one sample of a study of T-cell memory formation after mild COVID-19. TCRdb reprocessed the 5' RACE reads with MiXCR, giving one entry per CDR3 protein. This table holds 150,000 to 200,000 distinct CDR3 sequences, more than 14% found once. Source material: PBMCs or a T cell subset sorted from them (not recorded which). The receptors here all came from an adult woman who had mild COVID-19 (a few samples of this study predate the infection). Cell type and time point are not known. The CDR3 runs from the conserved cysteine through the conserved F or W. D genes are given only for firm matches. Size is omitted from some rows. Given values are once, few, many or a class for expanded clones.

j_call: TRBJ2-1
clone_size: .
d_call: TRBD2
v_call: TRBV15
cdr3_aa: CATSVAGEQFF
cdr3_nt: TGTGCCACCAGCGTAGCGGGTGAGCAGTTCTTC

j_call: TRBJ2-5
clone_size: .
d_call: .
v_call: TRBV11-3
cdr3_aa: CASSHGLSQETQYF
cdr3_nt: TGTGCCAGCAGCCATGGACTAAGCCAAGAGACCCAGTACTTC

j_call: TRBJ1-6
clone_size: .
d_call: .
v_call: TRBV7-3
cdr3_aa: CASAMGDVSSPLHF
cdr3_nt: TGTGCCAGCGCCATGGGGGATGTGAGTTCACCCCTCCACTTT

j_call: TRBJ2-5
clone_size: .
d_call: .
v_call: TRBV5-5
cdr3_aa: CASSLEVGGTETQYF
cdr3_nt: TGTGCCAGCAGCTTGGAGGTCGGAGGCACCGAGACCCAGTACTTC

j_call: TRBJ2-7
clone_size: .
d_call: TRBD1
v_call: TRBV7-6
cdr3_aa: CASRGQGGEQYF
cdr3_nt: TGTGCCAGCAGAGGACAGGGAGGCGAGCAGTACTTC

j_call: TRBJ1-2
clone_size: few
d_call: .
v_call: TRBV14
cdr3_aa: CASSLNKGNYGYTF
cdr3_nt: TGTGCCAGCAGCCTTAACAAGGGGAACTATGGCTACACCTTC

j_call: TRBJ2-5
clone_size: few
d_call: TRBD2
v_call: TRBV5-1
cdr3_aa: CASSLDLAGGIETQYF
cdr3_nt: TGCGCCAGCAGCTTGGACCTAGCGGGGGGAATAGAGACCCAGTACTTC

j_call: TRBJ1-2
clone_size: few
d_call: .
v_call: TRBV7-2
cdr3_aa: CASSLVRPPRSYGYTF
cdr3_nt: TGTGCCAGCAGCTTAGTAAGACCGCCTAGATCCTATGGCTACACCTTC

j_call: TRBJ1-2
clone_size: few
d_call: .
v_call: TRBV4-1
cdr3_aa: CASSQGTSYTF
cdr3_nt: TGCGCCAGCAGCCAAGGGACGTCGTACACCTTC

j_call: TRBJ2-2
clone_size: .
d_call: TRBD1
v_call: TRBV12-5
cdr3_aa: CASARGPWELFF
cdr3_nt: TGTGCTAGTGCCAGGGGGCCCTGGGAGCTGTTTTTT

j_call: TRBJ2-1
clone_size: .
d_call: TRBD2
v_call: TRBV7-3
cdr3_aa: CASSSRTSLKQFF
cdr3_nt: TGTGCCAGCAGCTCCCGGACTAGCCTCAAGCAGTTCTTC

j_call: TRBJ1-1
clone_size: few
d_call: .
v_call: TRBV27
cdr3_aa: CASSSQPNTEAFF
cdr3_nt: TGTGCCAGCAGTTCACAGCCGAACACTGAAGCTTTCTTT

j_call: TRBJ1-1
clone_size: .
d_call: .
v_call: TRBV4-3
cdr3_aa: CASSQEGRNQGAFF
cdr3_nt: TGCGCCAGCAGCCAAGAAGGGCGAAACCAGGGGGCTTTCTTT

j_call: TRBJ2-3
clone_size: .
d_call: TRBD2
v_call: TRBV12-3/TRBV12-4
cdr3_aa: CASSLTGGPDTQYF
cdr3_nt: TGTGCCAGCAGTTTAACGGGGGGGCCCGATACGCAGTATTTT

j_call: TRBJ1-5
clone_size: .
d_call: .
v_call: TRBV7-6
cdr3_aa: CASSPSGLGDQPQHF
cdr3_nt: TGTGCCAGCAGCCCTTCTGGACTAGGTGATCAGCCCCAGCATTTT

j_call: TRBJ2-3
clone_size: .
d_call: TRBD1
v_call: TRBV2
cdr3_aa: CASSEYKGATDTQYF
cdr3_nt: TGTGCCAGCAGTGAATATAAGGGGGCCACAGATACGCAGTATTTT

j_call: TRBJ2-6
clone_size: .
d_call: .
v_call: TRBV29-1
cdr3_aa: CSVIVGATPGANVLTF
cdr3_nt: TGCAGCGTTATCGTGGGGGCAACACCTGGGGCCAACGTCCTGACTTTC

j_call: TRBJ2-7
clone_size: many
d_call: .
v_call: TRBV18
cdr3_aa: CASEQGVEQYF
cdr3_nt: TGTGCCAGCGAACAAGGCGTCGAGCAGTACTTC

j_call: TRBJ2-1
clone_size: .
d_call: .
v_call: TRBV5-1
cdr3_aa: CASSASLGSYNEQFF
cdr3_nt: TGCGCCAGCAGCGCCTCCCTTGGCTCCTACAATGAGCAGTTCTTC

j_call: TRBJ1-3
clone_size: .
d_call: .
v_call: TRBV12-3/TRBV12-4
cdr3_aa: CASSSRGAGNTIYF
cdr3_nt: TGTGCCAGCAGTTCCCGGGGGGCTGGAAACACCATATATTTT

j_call: TRBJ2-3
clone_size: .
d_call: .
v_call: TRBV12-3/TRBV12-4
cdr3_aa: CASSFSAGTLTDTQYF
cdr3_nt: TGTGCCAGCAGTTTCTCCGCGGGGACCCTCACAGATACGCAGTATTTT

j_call: TRBJ1-4
clone_size: .
d_call: TRBD1
v_call: TRBV5-6
cdr3_aa: CASSPGTGIGKLFF
cdr3_nt: TGTGCCAGCAGCCCCGGGACAGGGATAGGAAAACTGTTTTTT

j_call: TRBJ1-6
clone_size: .
d_call: .
v_call: TRBV5-1
cdr3_aa: CASSFRGSHNSPLHF
cdr3_nt: TGCGCCAGCAGCTTTAGGGGATCCCATAATTCACCCCTCCACTTT

j_call: TRBJ1-1
clone_size: few
d_call: .
v_call: TRBV6-5
cdr3_aa: CASRTSSGTEAFF
cdr3_nt: TGTGCCAGCCGGACCTCTTCTGGAACTGAAGCTTTCTTT

j_call: TRBJ1-2
clone_size: few
d_call: .
v_call: TRBV7-9
cdr3_aa: CASRTGQSNYGYTF
cdr3_nt: TGTGCCAGCAGAACTGGACAGTCTAACTATGGCTACACCTTC

j_call: TRBJ1-2
clone_size: few
d_call: TRBD1
v_call: TRBV2
cdr3_aa: CASSYTGDPGQGAGYTF
cdr3_nt: TGTGCCAGTTCGTACACCGGGGACCCGGGACAGGGGGCAGGCTACACCTTC

j_call: TRBJ1-1
clone_size: few
d_call: .
v_call: TRBV7-8
cdr3_aa: CASSQTRGVNTEAFF
cdr3_nt: TGTGCCAGCAGCCAAACACGGGGGGTGAACACTGAAGCTTTCTTT

j_call: TRBJ2-7
clone_size: .
d_call: TRBD1
v_call: TRBV25-1
cdr3_aa: CASSDFEGQGVGEQYF
cdr3_nt: TGTGCCAGCAGTGATTTCGAAGGACAGGGCGTAGGGGAGCAGTACTTC

j_call: TRBJ2-7
clone_size: .
d_call: .
v_call: TRBV5-1
cdr3_aa: CASSLVGGYGYEQYF
cdr3_nt: TGCGCCAGCAGCTTGGTAGGAGGGTACGGGTACGAGCAGTACTTC

j_call: TRBJ2-5
clone_size: few
d_call: .
v_call: TRBV7-2
cdr3_aa: CASSLGLRAQYF
cdr3_nt: TGTGCCAGCAGCTTAGGTCTCCGCGCCCAGTACTTC

j_call: TRBJ2-5
clone_size: few
d_call: TRBD1
v_call: TRBV6-5
cdr3_aa: CASSPRDRGPETQYF
cdr3_nt: TGTGCCAGCAGTCCCCGGGACAGGGGTCCGGAGACCCAGTACTTC

j_call: TRBJ2-3
clone_size: .
d_call: .
v_call: TRBV2
cdr3_aa: CASSEVLQETQYF
cdr3_nt: TGTGCCAGCAGTGAAGTTCTGCAGGAGACGCAGTATTTT

j_call: TRBJ2-1
clone_size: .
d_call: TRBD1
v_call: TRBV5-4
cdr3_aa: CASSSGTGAGEQFF
cdr3_nt: TGTGCCAGCAGCTCCGGGACAGGGGCCGGGGAGCAGTTCTTC

j_call: TRBJ2-5
clone_size: few
d_call: .
v_call: TRBV5-1
cdr3_aa: CASSLVSGDGETQYF
cdr3_nt: TGCGCCAGCAGCTTGGTTTCAGGGGACGGCGAGACCCAGTACTTC

j_call: TRBJ2-3
clone_size: few
d_call: TRBD2
v_call: TRBV30
cdr3_aa: CAWDPGAGTTDTQYF
cdr3_nt: TGTGCCTGGGACCCCGGAGCGGGAACCACAGATACGCAGTATTTT

j_call: TRBJ2-7
clone_size: few
d_call: .
v_call: TRBV15
cdr3_aa: CATSRDRGGFHYEQYF
cdr3_nt: TGTGCCACCAGCAGAGATCGAGGGGGGTTCCACTACGAGCAGTACTTC

j_call: TRBJ2-6
clone_size: .
d_call: TRBD1
v_call: TRBV9
cdr3_aa: CASSADRDVLTF
cdr3_nt: TGTGCCAGCAGCGCGGACAGGGACGTCCTGACTTTC

j_call: TRBJ2-1
clone_size: .
d_call: TRBD2
v_call: TRBV6-5
cdr3_aa: CASTRTSGRYNEQFF
cdr3_nt: TGTGCCAGCACCCGGACTAGCGGACGTTACAATGAGCAGTTCTTC

j_call: TRBJ1-1
clone_size: .
d_call: .
v_call: TRBV15
cdr3_aa: CATSTRTDEAFF
cdr3_nt: TGTGCCACCAGCACTCGGACAGATGAAGCTTTCTTT

j_call: TRBJ2-7
clone_size: few
d_call: .
v_call: TRBV5-1
cdr3_aa: CASSLQGIPYEQYF
cdr3_nt: TGCGCCAGCAGCTTACAGGGAATCCCCTACGAGCAGTACTTC

j_call: TRBJ2-1
clone_size: few
d_call: TRBD2
v_call: TRBV5-1
cdr3_aa: CASSPGTSGGNEQFF
cdr3_nt: TGCGCCAGCAGCCCTGGGACTAGCGGGGGTAATGAGCAGTTCTTC

j_call: TRBJ2-5
clone_size: few
d_call: .
v_call: TRBV9
cdr3_aa: CASSVEASSETQYF
cdr3_nt: TGTGCCAGCAGCGTAGAGGCTAGTTCGGAGACCCAGTACTTC

j_call: TRBJ2-1
clone_size: .
d_call: .
v_call: TRBV5-5
cdr3_aa: CASSPRPESSYNEQFF
cdr3_nt: TGTGCCAGCAGCCCCCGGCCGGAGAGCTCCTACAATGAGCAGTTCTTC

j_call: TRBJ2-1
clone_size: .
d_call: TRBD1
v_call: TRBV27
cdr3_aa: CATTGTASYNEQFF
cdr3_nt: TGTGCCACCACCGGGACAGCCTCCTACAATGAGCAGTTCTTC

j_call: TRBJ2-3
clone_size: .
d_call: .
v_call: TRBV7-9
cdr3_aa: CASRGPISTDTQYF
cdr3_nt: TGTGCCAGCAGAGGGCCCATTAGCACAGATACGCAGTATTTT

j_call: TRBJ2-1
clone_size: few
d_call: .
v_call: TRBV20-1
cdr3_aa: CSAMRTSINEQFF
cdr3_nt: TGCAGTGCTATGAGGACTTCCATCAATGAGCAGTTCTTC

j_call: TRBJ1-6
clone_size: .
d_call: TRBD1
v_call: TRBV12-3/TRBV12-4
cdr3_aa: CASSLAGTVNSPLHF
cdr3_nt: TGTGCCAGCAGTTTGGCCGGGACAGTTAATTCACCCCTCCACTTT

j_call: TRBJ1-2
clone_size: few
d_call: .
v_call: TRBV12-3/TRBV12-4
cdr3_aa: CASNRHKTYGYTF
cdr3_nt: TGTGCCAGCAACAGACACAAGACCTATGGCTACACCTTC

j_call: TRBJ2-3
clone_size: .
d_call: .
v_call: TRBV3-1
cdr3_aa: CASSQAAPDTQYF
cdr3_nt: TGTGCCAGCAGCCAAGCGGCCCCAGATACGCAGTATTTT

j_call: TRBJ2-5
clone_size: .
d_call: TRBD2
v_call: TRBV15
cdr3_aa: CATAAGAGETQYF
cdr3_nt: TGTGCCACCGCAGCGGGAGCGGGAGAGACCCAGTACTTC

j_call: TRBJ2-7
clone_size: .
d_call: .
v_call: TRBV2
cdr3_aa: CASSVVRGEQYF
cdr3_nt: TGTGCCAGCAGTGTGGTACGTGGCGAGCAGTACTTC

j_call: TRBJ2-1
clone_size: few
d_call: .
v_call: TRBV4-2
cdr3_aa: CASSQEAVGSFNEQFF
cdr3_nt: TGTGCCAGCAGCCAAGAAGCGGTGGGGTCGTTCAATGAGCAGTTCTTC

j_call: TRBJ2-7
clone_size: .
d_call: TRBD2
v_call: TRBV29-1
cdr3_aa: CSAGTSGTYEQYF
cdr3_nt: TGCAGCGCCGGGACTAGCGGTACCTACGAGCAGTACTTC

j_call: TRBJ2-5
clone_size: few
d_call: .
v_call: TRBV5-1
cdr3_aa: CASSSDAQGTQYF
cdr3_nt: TGCGCCAGCAGCTCGGACGCCCAGGGGACCCAGTACTTC